The T cell receptor (beta chain) under discussion was sequenced for a study of metastatic and nonmetastatic thyroid tumors. Overall study: Comparative analysis of repertoires was undertaken across blood and tumor or nodule tissue obtained from malignant and benign thyroid patients.

Germline V gene sequence: CDR1 LNHDA, CDR2 SQIVND (reference sequence). The CDR3 spans 13 residues. Between the trimmed V and J ends, which lost 3 bases and 5 bases, there was a span of 8 bases. Findings and caveats of the study: Malignant tumors reportedly showed significantly higher TCR beta diversity than benign nodules in both blood and tumor.

How the authors handled the data: What underpinned the distant-metastasis classifier for papillary thyroid cancer was the set of CDR3 differences across clinicopathological groups. Via MiXCR, TCRdb re-called the PCR reads. The V and J calls were not made by the authors but by TCRdb's processing. The sample has tens of thousands of clones, 9% to 14% seen once. This clone was seen repeatedly, ten times or more. The target antigen is unknown. Thyroid surgery took place with no prior treatment in any patient. The chain uses TRBV19 and TRBJ2-1; D possibly corresponds to TRBD2 (5 bases). This clonotype was obtained from a male donor with papillary thyroid cancer or a benign thyroid nodule (not recorded which). Some clones in this sample may be carry-over from other donors' samples. The specimen was blood. CDR3 in DNA: TGTGCCAGTAGTATCGGGGTAAACAATGAGCAGTTCTTC. This sequence encodes CASSIGVNNEQFF.